This T cell receptor beta chain was retrieved from a study of blood T cells in healthy people across ages. Study at large: Using template switching, researchers captured about one barcoded beta molecule for each two T cells.

Germline CDR1 reads MNHNS; CDR2 reads SASEGT. Trimming took off 8 bases at V and 4 bases at J, with 14 bases between the two ends. The CDR3 is 13 amino acids. Alongside a J-beta primer mix, a sample-barcoded 5' primer served in a second PCR lasting 7 to 11 cycles. A 12-random-nucleotide template-switch adaptor tagged each cDNA molecule. Every sample gave at least 2.5 million paired-end reads containing CDR3. TCRdb reprocessed the 5' RACE reads with MiXCR, giving one entry per CDR3 protein. The sample has approximately 770,000 distinct CDR3 sequences, about 62% seen once; the top ten hold roughly 22%. Investigators took approximately 9.4 milliliters of peripheral blood from every donor.

The chain couples TRBV6-1 to TRBJ1-1; possible D gene TRBD1, 5 bases. Material: blood. This clonotype was obtained from a young man in good health. The CDR3 region is CASRRVGGTEAFF. CDR3 nucleotides: TGTGCCAGCCGCAGGGTTGGGGGCACTGAAGCTTTCTTT.